This TCR beta chain comes out of a study of T cells in Graves' hyperthyroidism and ophthalmopathy (dated by TCRdb to about 2019). Notes on the research overall: Peripheral blood samples were taken at the time of initial diagnosis, prior to any treatment. Once sampling was done, hyperthyroidism patients were given methimazole at a starting dose of 30 mg daily, whereas ophthalmopathy patients were given high-dose intravenous methylprednisolone. TCR Vbeta CDR3 sequencing of 120 to 150 peripheral blood samples (over 40 ophthalmopathy, about 80 hyperthyroidism and some 17 progressor patients) is reported in the paper. A discovery cohort of approximately 97 patients, about 43 with Graves' ophthalmopathy and 55 to 60 with stable Graves' hyperthyroidism, was used to find distinguishing TCR V-J signatures. In addition, the study compared T-cell repertoires in thyroid tissue and in blood from roughly six Graves' hyperthyroidism patients. Prospective prediction of ophthalmopathy was tested in an independent validation cohort of approximately 19 hyperthyroidism patients and 15 to 17 patients who later progressed to ophthalmopathy. The 100 discovery patients were randomly split 7:3 into training and test sets.

Summary of the overall study and its limitations: Sample size was not statistically predetermined, and investigators were not blinded to group allocation. In validation, the model predicted progression to ophthalmopathy with roughly 70% sensitivity and over 72% specificity, a median of 6.5 months before onset. A 13 V-J signature model separated ophthalmopathy from stable hyperthyroidism, with approximately 86% sensitivity and 81.08% specificity in cross-validation and 80%/75% in testing. Most expanded thyroid clonotypes (frequency above 0.001) were also found in blood, which suggests that blood repertoires may mirror thyroid immune responses.

Points on this clonotype: Its target antigen remains unknown. Base qualities are not provided; no much larger clone lies one nucleotide away.

Amplification of TCR beta CDR3 regions was carried out from RNA transcripts. The TCR CDR3 was subjected to a first round of RT-PCR using the HTBI primer set and the Qiagen OneStep RT-PCR kit. The libraries were constructed in a second round of multiplex PCR and then size-selected and purified. Paired-end sequencing of the libraries was performed with 100 bp reads on an Illumina HiSeq2000. Concerning the study's data processing: SOAPnuke was used to process the raw data, with reads discarded if the reads contained adapters or uncalled bases, had a mean Phred below 15, or lacked an exact constant-primer or identifier match. COPE v1.2.5 was used to merge the high-quality paired reads, and each unique nucleotide sequence was defined as a clonotype. MiTCR v1.1 was used to align the clonotypes against IMGT TRBV, TRBD and TRBJ reference segments. Analysis was restricted to V-J combinations with a frequency above 0.0001, which covered about 99% of repertoires. A TCS score was defined as the ratio of F50 (clonal expansion) to E x V (chaos), with BLOSUM62-based TCRdist applied between CDR3 peptides within each V-J. Welch's t-statistics and random forest reduced 450 to 600 V-J features to 13, which were used in a naive Bayes classifier (R e1071). The public reads were run again by TCRdb, first through fastp at Q25 and then through MiXCR, and only productive beta chains were kept. CDR3 protein sequences are deduplicated, and each keeps its most common genes and DNA. In this record, the V and J calls reflect TCRdb's handling and not the investigators' own analysis. Within this sample are about half a million distinct CDR3 sequences, with about 16% of them counted one time only. The biggest ten clones account for approximately 30% of the sample.

In the ophthalmopathy patients, disease was moderately to severely active, with a Clinical Activity Score of 3 or more, a NOSPECS grade of 4 or more, and a duration of less than 3 months. Patients with uncontrolled infections, other autoimmune diseases, pregnancy or lactation were excluded. Clinical symptoms, serum thyroxine and TRAb, thyroid ultrasound, and orbital computed tomography formed the basis for the diagnoses. PBMCs were isolated from 8 to 10 ml of fresh peripheral blood by Ficoll-Paque density gradient centrifugation. Total RNA was extracted using Trizol reagent, and RNA quality was assessed on an Agilent 2100 Bioanalyzer. This clonotype originated in a young woman with Graves' ophthalmopathy. Material: blood.

The CDR3 sequence is CASSEPQPQHF. Here is the DNA: TGTGCCAGCAGTGAACCCCAGCCCCAGCATTTT. The sequence is built from TRBV6-1 and TRBJ1-5; the D gene lacks a confident call. From cysteine to phenylalanine, the CDR3 is 11 amino acids long. Kept here is only the CDR3 DNA, which spans 33 bases and is read in frame from base 1. For CDR1 and CDR2, the germline V gene lists MNHNS and SASEGT. V is reduced by 2 bases and J by 7 bases, leaving a spacing of 3 bases between them.